This T cell receptor (beta chain) was sequenced in a study of cytomegalovirus exposure and HLA in healthy donors. Clones were read by immunoSEQ multiplex PCR, and TCRdb kept only the in-frame ones, dropping some. This table holds around 60,000 clones, almost 97% found once. From germline, CDR1 is SEHNR and CDR2 FQNEAQ (reference sequence). The CDR3 contains 12 residues. The germline V and J ends were trimmed by 5 bases and 6 bases, with 10 bases remaining between them. V is TRBV7-9 and J is TRBJ1-2; D ambiguous. Sequenced material: PBMCs. This clonotype was sampled from a woman younger than 30 in good health and CMV-seronegative. Here the CDR3 reads CASSPPGDGYTF. The CDR3 coding sequence is TGTGCCAGCAGCCCCCCCGGGGATGGCTACACCTTC.